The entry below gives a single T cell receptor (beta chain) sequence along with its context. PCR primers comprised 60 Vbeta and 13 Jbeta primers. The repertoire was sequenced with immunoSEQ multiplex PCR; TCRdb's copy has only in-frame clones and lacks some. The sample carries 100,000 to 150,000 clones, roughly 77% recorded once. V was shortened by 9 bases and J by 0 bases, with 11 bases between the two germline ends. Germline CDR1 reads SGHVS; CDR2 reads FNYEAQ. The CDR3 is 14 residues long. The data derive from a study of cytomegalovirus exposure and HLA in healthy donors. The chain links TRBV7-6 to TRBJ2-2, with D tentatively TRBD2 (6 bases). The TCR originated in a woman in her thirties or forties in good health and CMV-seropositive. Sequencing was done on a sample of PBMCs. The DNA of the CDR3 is TGTGCCAGTCGGGACTCCGCGAACACCGGGGAGCTGTTTTTT. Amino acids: CASRDSANTGELFF.